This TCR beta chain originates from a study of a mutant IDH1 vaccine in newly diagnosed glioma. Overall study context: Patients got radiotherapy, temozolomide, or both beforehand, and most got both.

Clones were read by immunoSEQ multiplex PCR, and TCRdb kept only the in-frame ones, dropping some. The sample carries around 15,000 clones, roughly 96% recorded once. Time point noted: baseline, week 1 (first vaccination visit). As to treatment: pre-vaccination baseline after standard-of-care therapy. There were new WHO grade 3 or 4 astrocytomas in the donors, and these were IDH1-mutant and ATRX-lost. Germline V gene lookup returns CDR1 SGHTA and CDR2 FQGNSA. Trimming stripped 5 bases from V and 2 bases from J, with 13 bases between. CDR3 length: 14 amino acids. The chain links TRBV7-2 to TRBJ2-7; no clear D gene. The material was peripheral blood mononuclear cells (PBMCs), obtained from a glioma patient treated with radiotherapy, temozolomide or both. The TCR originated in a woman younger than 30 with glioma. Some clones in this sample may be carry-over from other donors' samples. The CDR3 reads CASSRRAATYEQYF. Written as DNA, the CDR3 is TGTGCCAGCAGCCGTCGGGCCGCGACCTACGAGCAGTACTTC.